This is a list of T cell receptor beta chains from one sample in a study of a mutant IDH1 vaccine in newly diagnosed glioma. Some clones are missing from TCRdb's copy, which holds only in-frame ones; the method was immunoSEQ multiplex PCR. The table lists about 44,000 clones, 75% to 95% of them singletons. The antigens these receptors bind are not known. The material was PBMCs, obtained from a glioma patient whose treatment included an IDH1 peptide vaccine. The receptor source for this set is a man aged 50 to 60 with glioma. Each CDR3 is given with its conserved first and last residue. A D gene is named only where the DNA matches it firmly. Only part of the rows carry a size: once, few, many, or a class if the clone is expanded.

V gene	J gene	clone size	D gene	CDR3 DNA	CDR3 protein
TRBV7-2	TRBJ2-7	NA	NA	TGTGCCAGCAGCAATAGGGGAATCGATTACGAGCAGTACTTC	CASSNRGIDYEQYF
TRBV4-3	TRBJ2-3	few	NA	TGCGCCAGCAGCCCCCTTAGTGGAGATACGCAGTATTTT	CASSPLSGDTQYF
TRBV11-3	TRBJ2-2	NA	NA	TGTGCCAGCTTCGGGGAGTTAGGCAACACCGGGGAGCTGTTTTTT	CASFGELGNTGELFF
TRBV4-2	TRBJ2-7	NA	NA	TGTGCCAGCAGCCAAGATCTTCGGAGGGGCGAGCAGTACTTC	CASSQDLRRGEQYF
TRBV27	TRBJ2-5	NA	TRBD2	TGTGCCAGCAGTTTCCTCGAACCCGCTAGCGGGACACAAGAGACCCAGTACTTC	CASSFLEPASGTQETQYF
TRBV6-5	TRBJ2-1	NA	TRBD2	TGTGCCAGCAGACTAGCGGGGGGGCCACATGAGCAGTTCTTC	CASRLAGGPHEQFF
TRBV30	TRBJ2-7	NA	NA	TGTGCCTGGAGTGTTGAGGGAACCTACGAGCAGTACTTC	CAWSVEGTYEQYF
TRBV5-8	TRBJ2-1	NA	NA	TGTGCCAGCAGCTTGGAAGGGCCCGAGCAGTTCTTC	CASSLEGPEQFF
TRBV28	TRBJ2-2	NA	TRBD1	TGTGCCAGCAGTTCCCCGGGGTACAGGGGGCGAGACGGGGAGCTGTTTTTT	CASSSPGYRGRDGELFF
TRBV6-4	TRBJ2-2	NA	NA	TGTGCCAGCAGCGCGTTTTCTCCCCCCAAGGGCAGGGATGTTACCGGGGAGCTGTTTTTT	CASSAFSPPKGRDVTGELFF
TRBV9	TRBJ2-7	NA	TRBD2	TGTGCCAGCAGCGTAACAGCGGGAGGGCCCTACGAGCAGTACTTC	CASSVTAGGPYEQYF
TRBV4-3	TRBJ2-7	NA	NA	TGCGCCAGCAGCCAAGATGTGGGGGAGTGGACCCGGTCACCGTCGCAGTACTTC	CASSQDVGEWTRSPSQYF
TRBV10-3	TRBJ2-7	NA	NA	TGTGCCATCAGTGAGTCGCAAGTCTTGGGGCTCCATTACGAGCAGTACTTC	CAISESQVLGLHYEQYF
TRBV5-1	TRBJ2-7	NA	NA	TGCGCCAGCAGCTCCCACTACGAGCAGTACTTC	CASSSHYEQYF
TRBV6-6	TRBJ2-5	NA	TRBD2	TGTGCCAGCAGTTACAGAGCGGGGCAAGAGACCCAGTACTTC	CASSYRAGQETQYF
TRBV9	TRBJ2-1	NA	NA	TGTGCCAGCAGCGCTTTAGCGAGTAGCTCCTACAATGAGCAGTTCTTC	CASSALASSSYNEQFF
TRBV14	TRBJ2-2	NA	TRBD2	TGTGCCAGCAGCCAATATGGGACTAGCGCCGGGGAGCTGTTTTTT	CASSQYGTSAGELFF
TRBV5-1	TRBJ2-5	once	TRBD2	TGCGCCAGCAGCTTGGAACTAGCGAGGTTTCGGGAGACCCAGTACTTC	CASSLELARFRETQYF
TRBV30	TRBJ2-7	NA	NA	TGTGCCTGGAGTGTTAGCGTCGAGCAGTACTTC	CAWSVSVEQYF
TRBV9	TRBJ2-2	NA	NA	TGTGCCAGCAGCGTAGGTGGGGCTAACACCGGGGAGCTGTTTTTT	CASSVGGANTGELFF
TRBV28	TRBJ1-5	NA	NA	TGTGCCAGCAGTTTTCCGCACCAAGGAACTAGCAATCAGCCCCAGCATTTT	CASSFPHQGTSNQPQHF
TRBV2	TRBJ2-7	NA	TRBD2	TGTGCCAGCAGTCGACTAGCGGGCGTCTACGAGCAGTACTTC	CASSRLAGVYEQYF
TRBV9	TRBJ2-2	NA	TRBD1	TGTGCCAGCAGCGGGGACAGCAACACCGGGGAGCTGTTTTTT	CASSGDSNTGELFF